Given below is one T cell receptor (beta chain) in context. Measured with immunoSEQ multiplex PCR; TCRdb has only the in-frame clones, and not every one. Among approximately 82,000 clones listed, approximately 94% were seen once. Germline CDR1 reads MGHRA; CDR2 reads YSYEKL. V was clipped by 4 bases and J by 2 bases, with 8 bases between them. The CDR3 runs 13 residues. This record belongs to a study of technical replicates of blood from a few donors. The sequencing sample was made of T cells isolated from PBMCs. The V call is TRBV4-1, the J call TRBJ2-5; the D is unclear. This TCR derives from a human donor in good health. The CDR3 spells CASSLLLQETQYF. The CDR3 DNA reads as TGCGCCAGCAGCCTCCTTTTACAAGAGACCCAGTACTTC.